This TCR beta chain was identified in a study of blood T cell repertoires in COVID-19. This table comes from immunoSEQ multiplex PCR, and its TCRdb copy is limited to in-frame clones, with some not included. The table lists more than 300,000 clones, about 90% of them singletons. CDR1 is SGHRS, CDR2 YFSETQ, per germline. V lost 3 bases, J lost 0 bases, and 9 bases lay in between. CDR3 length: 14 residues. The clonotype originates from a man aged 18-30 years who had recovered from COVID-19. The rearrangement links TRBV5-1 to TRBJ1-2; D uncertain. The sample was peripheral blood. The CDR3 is CASSSISSNYGYTF. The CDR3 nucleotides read TGCGCCAGCAGCTCCATCAGTTCTAACTATGGCTACACCTTC.